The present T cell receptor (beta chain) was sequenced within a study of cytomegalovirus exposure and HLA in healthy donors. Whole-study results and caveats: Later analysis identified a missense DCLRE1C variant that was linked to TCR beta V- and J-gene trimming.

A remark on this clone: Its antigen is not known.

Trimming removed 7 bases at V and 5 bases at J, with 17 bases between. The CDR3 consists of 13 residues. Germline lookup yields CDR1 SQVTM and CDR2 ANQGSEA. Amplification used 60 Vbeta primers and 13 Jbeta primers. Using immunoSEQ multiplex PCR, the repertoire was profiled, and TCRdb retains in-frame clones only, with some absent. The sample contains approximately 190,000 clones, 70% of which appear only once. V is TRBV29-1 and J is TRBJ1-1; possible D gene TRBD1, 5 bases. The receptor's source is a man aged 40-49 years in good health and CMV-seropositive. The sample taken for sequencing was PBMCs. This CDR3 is CSALGEGRTEAFF. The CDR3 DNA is TGCAGCGCCCTAGGGGAGGGGAGGACTGAAGCTTTCTTT.